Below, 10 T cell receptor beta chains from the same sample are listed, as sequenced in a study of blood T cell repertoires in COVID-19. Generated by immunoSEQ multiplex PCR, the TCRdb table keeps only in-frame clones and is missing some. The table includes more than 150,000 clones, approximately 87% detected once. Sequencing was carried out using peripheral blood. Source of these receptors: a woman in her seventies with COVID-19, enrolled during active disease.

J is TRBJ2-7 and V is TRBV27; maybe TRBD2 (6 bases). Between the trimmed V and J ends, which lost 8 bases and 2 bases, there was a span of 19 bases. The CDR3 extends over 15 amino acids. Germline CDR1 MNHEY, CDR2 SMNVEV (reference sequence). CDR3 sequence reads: CASGGARGYAYEQYF. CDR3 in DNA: TGTGCCAGCGGAGGGGCAAGGGGTTATGCCTACGAGCAGTACTTC.

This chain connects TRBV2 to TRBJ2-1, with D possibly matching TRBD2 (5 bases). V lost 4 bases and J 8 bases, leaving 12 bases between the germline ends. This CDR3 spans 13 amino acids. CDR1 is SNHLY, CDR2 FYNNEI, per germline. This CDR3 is CASSASPPHEQFF. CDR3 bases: TGTGCCAGCAGTGCTAGCCCACCCCATGAGCAGTTCTTC.

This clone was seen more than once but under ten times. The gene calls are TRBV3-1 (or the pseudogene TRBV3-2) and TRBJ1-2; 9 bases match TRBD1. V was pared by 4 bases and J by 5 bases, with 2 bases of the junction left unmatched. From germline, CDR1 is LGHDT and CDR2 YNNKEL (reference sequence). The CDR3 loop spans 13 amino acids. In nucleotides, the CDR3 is TGTGCCAGCAGCCTACAGGGGGCTTATGGCTACACCTTC. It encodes CASSLQGAYGYTF.

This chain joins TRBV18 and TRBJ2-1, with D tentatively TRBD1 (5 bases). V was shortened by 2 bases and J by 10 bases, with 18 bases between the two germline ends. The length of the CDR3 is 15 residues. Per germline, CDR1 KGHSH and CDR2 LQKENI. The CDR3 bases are TGTGCCAGCTCACCAAGCGCAGGGTTGCAGTTAGAGCAGTTCTTC. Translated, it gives CASSPSAGLQLEQFF. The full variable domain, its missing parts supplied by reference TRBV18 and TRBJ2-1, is NAGVMQNPRHLVRRRGQEARLRCSPMKGHSHVYWYRQLPEEGLKFMVYLQKENIIDESGMPKERFSAEFPKEGPSILRIQQVVRGDSAAYFCASSPSAGLQLEQFFGPGTRLTVL.

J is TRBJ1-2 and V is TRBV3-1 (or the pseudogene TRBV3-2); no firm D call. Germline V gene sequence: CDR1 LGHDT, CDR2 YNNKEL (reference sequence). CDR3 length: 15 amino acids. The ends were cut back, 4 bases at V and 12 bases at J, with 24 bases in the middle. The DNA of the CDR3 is TGTGCCAGCAGCCCCGGTGGAGGGCCTATACCGGTTAACACCTTC. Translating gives CASSPGGGPIPVNTF.

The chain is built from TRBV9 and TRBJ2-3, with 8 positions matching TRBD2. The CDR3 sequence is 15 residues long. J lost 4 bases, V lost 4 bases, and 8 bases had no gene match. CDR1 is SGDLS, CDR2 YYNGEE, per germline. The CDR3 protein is CASSPFKREPDTQYF. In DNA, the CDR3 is TGTGCCAGCAGCCCATTCAAGCGGGAGCCAGATACGCAGTATTTT.

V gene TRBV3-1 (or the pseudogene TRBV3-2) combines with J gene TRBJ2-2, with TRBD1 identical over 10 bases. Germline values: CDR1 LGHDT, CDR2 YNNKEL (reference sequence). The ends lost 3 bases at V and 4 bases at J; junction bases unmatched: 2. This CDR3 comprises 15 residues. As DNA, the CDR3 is TGTGCCAGCAGCCATGGACAGGGGGGCACCGGGGAGCTGTTTTTT. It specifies CASSHGQGGTGELFF.

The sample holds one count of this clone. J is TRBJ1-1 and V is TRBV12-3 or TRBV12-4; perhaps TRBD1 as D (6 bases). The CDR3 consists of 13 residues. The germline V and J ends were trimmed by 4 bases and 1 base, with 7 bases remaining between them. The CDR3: CASSYRENTEAFF. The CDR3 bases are TGTGCCAGCAGTTACAGGGAGAACACTGAAGCTTTCTTT.

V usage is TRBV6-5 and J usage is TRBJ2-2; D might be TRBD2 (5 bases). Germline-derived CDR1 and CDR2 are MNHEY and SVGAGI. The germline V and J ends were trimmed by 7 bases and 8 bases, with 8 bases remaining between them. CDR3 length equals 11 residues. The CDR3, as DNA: TGTGCCAGCAAATCGGGGGGGGAGCTGTTTTTT. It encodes CASKSGGELFF.

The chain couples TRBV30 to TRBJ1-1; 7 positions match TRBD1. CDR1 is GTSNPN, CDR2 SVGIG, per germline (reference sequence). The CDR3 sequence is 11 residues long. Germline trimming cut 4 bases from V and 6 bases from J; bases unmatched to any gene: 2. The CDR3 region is CAWKGAAEAFF. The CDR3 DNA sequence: TGTGCCTGGAAGGGGGCCGCTGAAGCTTTCTTT.